Given below is one T cell receptor (beta chain) in context. Its matching antigen is unknown. TCR beta libraries were built from RNA through three nested multiplex PCR rounds using modified ARM-PCR. Input was roughly 0.54 ug total RNA, reverse-transcribed with a C-beta primer. No unique molecular identifiers were described for these TCRB libraries. Via MiXCR, TCRdb re-called the multiplex PCR reads, giving one row per CDR3 protein. The sample has fewer than 15,000 distinct CDR3 sequences; around 60% are singletons. The data stem from a study of tumor-infiltrating lymphocytes in glioblastoma multiforme. Study observations and caveats: Functional subtype sorting of these T cells was not performed. Detected clone frequencies may not reflect cell counts, being RNA-based.

V shed 6 bases and J shed 3 bases, with 8 bases lying between them. The CDR3 spans 12 residues. Sequencing used brain tumor tissue. The clonotype originates from a male donor with glioblastoma. The V call is TRBV12-3 or TRBV12-4, the J call TRBJ1-1; no firm D call. CDR3 sequence: CASRHWDTEAFF. The CDR3 DNA is TGTGCCAGCAGACACTGGGACACTGAAGCTTTCTTT.